The rows below give T cell receptor beta chains drawn from one sample of a study of shared clonotypes between healthy human individuals. Repertoires were generated with immunoSEQ multiplex PCR, while TCRdb's copy carries only in-frame clones and drops some. The sample includes around 1.5 million clones, approximately 98% of them seen just once. The sample comprised naive CD4+ T cells sorted from blood. These receptors all stem from a young man in good health. CDR3s include the opening cysteine and the closing phenylalanine or tryptophan. A D gene is named only where the DNA matches it firmly.

j_call d_call v_call cdr3_aa cdr3_nt
TRBJ2-1 TRBD2 TRBV30 CAWNPGTSGNNEQFF TGTGCCTGGAACCCCGGGACTAGCGGGAACAATGAGCAGTTCTTC
TRBJ1-5 NA TRBV19 CARRQANNQPQHF TGTGCCAGGCGACAGGCGAACAATCAGCCCCAGCATTTT
TRBJ2-3 NA TRBV5-1 CASSLITGGTDTQYF TGCGCCAGCAGCTTGATAACGGGAGGCACAGATACGCAGTATTTT
TRBJ2-7 NA TRBV29-1 CSVVGVRSYEQYF TGCAGCGTTGTTGGGGTCAGGTCCTACGAGCAGTACTTC
TRBJ2-1 NA TRBV5-8 CASSIYRREQFF TGTGCCAGCAGCATTTACAGGCGTGAGCAGTTCTTC
TRBJ2-4 TRBD2 TRBV20-1 CGGLDKNIQYF TGCGGTGGACTAGATAAAAACATTCAGTACTTC
TRBJ1-1 NA TRBV25-1 CASSDGGSRAEAFF TGTGCCAGCAGTGATGGGGGGAGTCGCGCTGAAGCTTTCTTT
TRBJ1-5 NA TRBV28 CASSSTGSHNQPQHF TGTGCCAGCAGCTCAACAGGGAGCCACAATCAGCCCCAGCATTTT
TRBJ2-3 TRBD2 TRBV10-3 CAISSGRGGTDTQYF TGTGCCATCAGTAGCGGGAGGGGGGGCACAGATACGCAGTATTTT
TRBJ1-5 NA TRBV28 CASSLVGASNQPQHF TGTGCCAGCAGTTTAGTAGGGGCAAGCAATCAGCCCCAGCATTTT
TRBJ1-5 TRBD1 TRBV7-2 CASSDSLDRSYQPQHF TGTGCCAGCAGCGACTCCCTGGACAGGTCTTATCAGCCCCAGCATTTT
TRBJ1-1 NA TRBV5-5 CASSLDREAFF TGTGCCAGCAGCTTGGACAGGGAAGCTTTCTTT
TRBJ2-7 TRBD1 TRBV6-5 CASSSPGQGGGQYF TGTGCCAGCAGTTCCCCGGGACAGGGAGGTGGGCAGTACTTC
TRBJ1-2 NA TRBV6-6 CASSLVAGGYTF TGTGCCAGCAGTTTAGTTGCTGGAGGCTACACCTTC
TRBJ1-1 NA TRBV7-9 CASSLAGNTEAFF TGTGCCAGCAGCTTAGCGGGTAACACTGAAGCTTTCTTT
TRBJ2-1 TRBD2 TRBV25-1 CASSAPRSGSNEQFF TGTGCCAGCAGTGCACCTCGTAGCGGGAGCAATGAGCAGTTCTTC
TRBJ2-1 NA TRBV29-1 CSALVGEQFF TGCAGCGCCCTGGTCGGCGAGCAGTTCTTC
TRBJ1-2 NA TRBV5-8 CASSWGLGNYGYTF TGTGCCAGCAGCTGGGGACTAGGGAACTATGGCTACACCTTC
TRBJ2-4 NA TRBV4-3 CASSQAQGGNIQYF TGCGCCAGCAGCCAAGCACAGGGAGGGAACATTCAGTACTTC
TRBJ1-4 NA TRBV10-3 CAISASGQGLEKLFF TGTGCCATCAGTGCCTCGGGGCAGGGACTCGAAAAACTGTTTTTT